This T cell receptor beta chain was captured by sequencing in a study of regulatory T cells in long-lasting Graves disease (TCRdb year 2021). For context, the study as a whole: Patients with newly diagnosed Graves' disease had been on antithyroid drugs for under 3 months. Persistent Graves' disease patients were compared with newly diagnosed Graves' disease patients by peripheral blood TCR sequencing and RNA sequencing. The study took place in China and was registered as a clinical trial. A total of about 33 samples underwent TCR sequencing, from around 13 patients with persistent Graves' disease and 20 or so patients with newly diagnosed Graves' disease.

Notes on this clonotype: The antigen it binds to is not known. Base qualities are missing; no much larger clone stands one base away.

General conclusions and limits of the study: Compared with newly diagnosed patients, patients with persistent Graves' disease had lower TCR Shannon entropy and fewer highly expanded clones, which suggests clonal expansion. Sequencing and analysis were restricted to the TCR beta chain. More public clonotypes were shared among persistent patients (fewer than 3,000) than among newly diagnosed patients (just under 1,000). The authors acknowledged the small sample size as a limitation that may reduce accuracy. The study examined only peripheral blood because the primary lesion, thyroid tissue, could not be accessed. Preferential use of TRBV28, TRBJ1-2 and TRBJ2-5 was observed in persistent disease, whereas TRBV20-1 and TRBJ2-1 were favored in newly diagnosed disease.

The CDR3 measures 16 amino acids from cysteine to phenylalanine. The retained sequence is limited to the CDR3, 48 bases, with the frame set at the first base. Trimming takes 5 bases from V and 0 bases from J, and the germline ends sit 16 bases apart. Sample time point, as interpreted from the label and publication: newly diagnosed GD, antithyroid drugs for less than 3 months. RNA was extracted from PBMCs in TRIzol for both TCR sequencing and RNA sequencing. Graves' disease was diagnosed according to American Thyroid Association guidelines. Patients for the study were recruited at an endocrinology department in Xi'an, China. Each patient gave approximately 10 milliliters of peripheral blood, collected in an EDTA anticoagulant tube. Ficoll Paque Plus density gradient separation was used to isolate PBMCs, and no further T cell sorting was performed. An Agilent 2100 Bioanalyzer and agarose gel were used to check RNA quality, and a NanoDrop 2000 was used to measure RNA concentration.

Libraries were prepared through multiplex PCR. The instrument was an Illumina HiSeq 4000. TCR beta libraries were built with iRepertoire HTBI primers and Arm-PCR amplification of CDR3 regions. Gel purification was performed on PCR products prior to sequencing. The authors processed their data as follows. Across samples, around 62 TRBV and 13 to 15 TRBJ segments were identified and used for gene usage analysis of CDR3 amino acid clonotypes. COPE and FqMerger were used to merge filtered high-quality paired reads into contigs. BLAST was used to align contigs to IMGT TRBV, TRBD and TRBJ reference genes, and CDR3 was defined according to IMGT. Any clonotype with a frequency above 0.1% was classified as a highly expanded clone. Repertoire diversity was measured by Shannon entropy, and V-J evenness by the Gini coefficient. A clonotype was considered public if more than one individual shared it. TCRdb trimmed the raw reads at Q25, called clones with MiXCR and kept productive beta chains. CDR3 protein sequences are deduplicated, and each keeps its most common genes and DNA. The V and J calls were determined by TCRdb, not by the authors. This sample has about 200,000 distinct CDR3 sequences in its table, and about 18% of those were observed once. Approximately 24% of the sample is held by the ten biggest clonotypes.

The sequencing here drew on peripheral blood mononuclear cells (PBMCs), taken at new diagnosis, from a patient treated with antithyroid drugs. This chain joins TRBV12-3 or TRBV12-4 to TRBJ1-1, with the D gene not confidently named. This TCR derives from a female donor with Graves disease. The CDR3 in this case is CASSEGYGNMNTEAFF. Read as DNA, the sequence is TGTGCCAGCAGTGAAGGGTATGGCAACATGAACACTGAAGCTTTCTTT.